This entry concerns a single TCR beta chain. What it binds is unknown. Next came a second PCR, run for about 7 to 12 cycles, which used a sample-barcoded 5' primer along with a J-beta primer mix. Each cDNA molecule, via a template-switch adaptor with 12 random nucleotides, was tagged. TCRdb analysed the 5' RACE reads with MiXCR anew, one entry per CDR3 protein. The table includes 1.5 million to 2 million distinct CDR3 sequences, about 28% detected once. The entry originates in a study of blood T cells in healthy people across ages. Germline CDR1 is MNHEY and CDR2 is SMNVEV (reference sequence). Between the trimmed V and J ends, which lost 7 bases and 5 bases, there was a span of 17 bases. The CDR3 covers 15 residues. Broader study findings: For the donors, CMV status was unknown and possibly confounded expanded clonotype changes.

This chain uses TRBV27 with TRBJ1-4; D unresolved. The clonotype was recovered from a woman in her 30s in good health. Sequencing was done on a sample of blood. The CDR3: CASKIRRWANEKLFF. In DNA form, the CDR3 reads TGTGCCAGCAAAATAAGACGGTGGGCAAATGAAAAACTGTTTTTT. Full variable domain (outside the CDR3, taken from reference TRBV27 and TRBJ1-4): EAQVTQNPRYLITVTGKKLTVTCSQNMNHEYMSWYRQDPGLGLRQIYYSMNVEVTDKGDVPEGYKVSRKEKRNFPLILESPSPNQTSLYFCASKIRRWANEKLFFGSGTQLSVL.